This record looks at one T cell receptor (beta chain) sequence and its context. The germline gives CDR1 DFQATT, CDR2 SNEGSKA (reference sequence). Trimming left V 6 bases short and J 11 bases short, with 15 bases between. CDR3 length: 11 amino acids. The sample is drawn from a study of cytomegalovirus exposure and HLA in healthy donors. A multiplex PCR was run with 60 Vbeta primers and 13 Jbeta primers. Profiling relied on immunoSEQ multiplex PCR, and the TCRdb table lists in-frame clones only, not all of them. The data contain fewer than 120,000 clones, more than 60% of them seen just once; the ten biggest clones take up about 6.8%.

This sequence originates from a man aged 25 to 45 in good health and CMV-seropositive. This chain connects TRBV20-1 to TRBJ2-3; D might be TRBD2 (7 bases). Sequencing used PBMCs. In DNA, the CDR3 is TGCAGTGCACCCCTAAGGGGGGGGCAGTATTTT. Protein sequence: CSAPLRGGQYF.